A single sample is the source of the 24 T cell receptor beta chains below, sequenced in a study of blood T cell repertoires in COVID-19. Sequencing was performed with immunoSEQ multiplex PCR; in TCRdb, only in-frame clones are kept and a portion is missing. The sample gives under 200,000 clones, about 84% of which show up once; 5.6% is in the top ten. Sequencing was performed on PBMCs or T cells enriched from blood (not recorded which). These receptors all come from a woman in her 40s with acute COVID-19.

The chain recombines TRBV19 with TRBJ1-1; D is undetermined. Trimming stripped 10 bases from V and 3 bases from J, with 15 bases between. Germline CDR1 reads LNHDA; CDR2 reads SQIVND (reference sequence). The CDR3 spans 13 residues. The CDR3 region is CATAPEVDTEAFF. CDR3 nucleotide sequence: TGTGCCACTGCCCCGGAGGTTGACACTGAAGCTTTCTTT.

The V and J genes are TRBV5-1 and TRBJ2-2; tentatively, D is TRBD2 (6 bases). V lost 0 bases and J 3 bases, leaving 12 bases between the germline ends. Looked up from germline, CDR1 is SGHRS and CDR2 is YFSETQ. This CDR3 has 16 amino acids. CDR3 bases: TGCGCCAGCAGCTTGGTGGCGGGAACCTACACCGGGGAGCTGTTTTTT. Residues: CASSLVAGTYTGELFF. The whole variable domain, filled in from reference TRBV5-1 and TRBJ2-2, reads KAGVTQTPRYLIKTRGQQVTLSCSPISGHRSVSWYQQTPGQGLQFLFEYFSETQRNKGNFPGRFSGRQFSNSRSEMNVSTLELGDSALYLCASSLVAGTYTGELFFGEGSRLTVL.

The chain couples TRBV11-2 to TRBJ2-1; possible D gene TRBD1, 6 bases. V lost 1 base to trimming and J lost 4 bases, with 20 bases between them. The CDR3 totals 18 residues. Per the germline V gene, CDR1 is SGHAT and CDR2 is FQNNGV. The CDR3 coding sequence is TGTGCCAGCAGCTTAGTAGGCTCAACAGGGCGACTATACAATGAGCAGTTCTTC. Translating gives CASSLVGSTGRLYNEQFF.

This clone was found a few times. Other DNA sequences from this sample encode an identical CDR3 as well. This chain links TRBV5-1 with TRBJ1-1; D may be TRBD1 (5 bases). Germline V gene data show CDR1 as SGHRS and CDR2 as YFSETQ. Trimming removed 0 bases at V and 1 base at J, with 10 bases between. The CDR3 totals 15 residues. The CDR3, as DNA: TGCGCCAGCAGCTTGGACGGGGGGAGGAACACTGAAGCTTTCTTT. It translates to CASSLDGGRNTEAFF.

The chain carries TRBV7-9 and TRBJ2-1; TRBD2 matches 8 bases. With V trimmed by 4 bases and J by 6 bases, 8 bases remained unmatched. This CDR3 comprises 15 residues. The germline V gene encodes CDR1 SEHNR and CDR2 FQNEAQ (reference sequence). Here the CDR3 reads CASSSLAGLGNEQFF. CDR3 sequence (DNA): TGTGCCAGCAGCTCTTTAGCGGGATTGGGCAATGAGCAGTTCTTC.

This CDR3 reads CASSSGQGETEAFF. The CDR3 DNA reads as TGCGCCAGCAGCTCAGGACAGGGAGAGACTGAAGCTTTCTTT. The rearrangement uses TRBV5-1 and TRBJ1-1; 8 bases map to TRBD1. V shed 3 bases, J shed 5 bases, and the junction held 6 bases outside the gene matches. The germline V gene encodes CDR1 SGHRS and CDR2 YFSETQ. This CDR3 region has 14 residues.

The V and J genes are TRBV5-1 and TRBJ2-7; 9 positions match TRBD1. The germline V gene encodes CDR1 SGHRS and CDR2 YFSETQ. The CDR3 runs 14 residues. V trimming: 1 base; J trimming: 5 bases; junction bases outside the gene matches: 4. The CDR3 bases are TGCGCCAGCAGCTTGACAGGGGGCGGAAACGAGCAGTACTTC. It specifies CASSLTGGGNEQYF.

This chain joins TRBV27 and TRBJ2-7; D possibly corresponds to TRBD1 (5 bases). This CDR3 is 13 amino acids long. Trimming cost V 7 bases and J 7 bases, with 17 bases left between them. Germline assignment: CDR1 MNHEY and CDR2 SMNVEV (reference sequence). The CDR3 coding sequence is TGTGCCAGCAAAAATAATCAGGGAAATGAGCAGTACTTC. As protein: CASKNNQGNEQYF.

V gene TRBV2 combines with J gene TRBJ2-7; D perhaps matches TRBD2 (7 bases). Germline values: CDR1 SNHLY, CDR2 FYNNEI. This CDR3 spans 16 amino acids. The V end was cut by 4 bases, the J end by 3 bases, with 19 bases between. CDR3 loop: CASSGGGGVDNYEQYF. CDR3 nucleotides: TGTGCCAGCAGTGGGGGAGGGGGAGTGGATAACTACGAGCAGTACTTC.

This clone was counted once. The chain is built from TRBV2 and TRBJ1-2; D is perhaps TRBD1 (5 bases). Between the trimmed V and J ends, which lost 2 bases and 3 bases, there was a span of 13 bases. There are 15 residues in the CDR3. Germline CDR1 reads SNHLY; CDR2 reads FYNNEI. CDR3 DNA sequence: TGTGCCAGCAGTGAAAGGAGACAGCGCGACTATGGCTACACCTTC. It encodes CASSERRQRDYGYTF.

The genes are TRBV19 and TRBJ1-2; 10 positions match TRBD1. V lost 10 bases and J lost 6; bases outside the gene matches: 14. Germline V CDR1 and CDR2: LNHDA, SQIVND (reference sequence). The CDR3 totals 15 residues. CDR3 sequence: CATSPGTGVFDGYTF. CDR3 in DNA: TGTGCCACCAGCCCCGGGACAGGGGTTTTCGATGGCTACACCTTC. Combining the CDR3 with reference TRBV19 and TRBJ1-2 gives the whole variable domain DGGITQSPKYLFRKEGQNVTLSCEQNLNHDAMYWYRQDPGQGLRLIYYSQIVNDFQKGDIAEGYSVSREKKESFPLTVTSAQKNPTAFYLCATSPGTGVFDGYTFGSGTRLTVV.

This rearrangement joins TRBV5-1 to TRBJ1-6; no definite D call. V was clipped by 5 bases and J by 0 bases, with 12 bases between them. Germline assignment: CDR1 SGHRS and CDR2 YFSETQ. The CDR3 totals 16 residues. CDR3 sequence (DNA): TGCGCCAGCAGTCCGGGTCTTAGCTCCTATAATTCACCCCTCCACTTT. Translated, it gives CASSPGLSSYNSPLHF. Full variable domain (remainder filled in from reference TRBV5-1 and TRBJ1-6): KAGVTQTPRYLIKTRGQQVTLSCSPISGHRSVSWYQQTPGQGLQFLFEYFSETQRNKGNFPGRFSGRQFSNSRSEMNVSTLELGDSALYLCASSPGLSSYNSPLHFGNGTRLTVT.

The chain links TRBV13 to TRBJ2-3; 9 nucleotides line up with TRBD2. The ends lost 5 bases at V and 4 bases at J; junction bases unmatched: 7. This CDR3 comprises 15 residues. CDR1 and CDR2 from the germline V gene are PRHDT and FYEKMQ (reference sequence). The CDR3 DNA sequence: TGTGCCAGCAGCCGTAGCGGGAGCGGGCCAGATACGCAGTATTTT. The encoded protein is CASSRSGSGPDTQYF.

This clone came up a few times. The chain employs TRBV9 and TRBJ1-3, with TRBD1 matching 7 bases. The V segment lost 8 bases and the J segment 4 bases; nucleotides outside the gene matches: 6. Germline V CDR1 and CDR2: SGDLS, YYNGEE. This CDR3 has 13 amino acids. The CDR3 region has the DNA TGTGCCAGTTCAGACAGGGAGGGAAACACCATATATTTT. Translation gives CASSDREGNTIYF.

This rearrangement joins TRBV27 to TRBJ2-5; no clear D gene. CDR1 is MNHEY and CDR2 is SMNVEV in the germline V gene (reference sequence). V was pared by 5 bases and J by 1 base, with 11 bases between. CDR3 length: 14 amino acids. The CDR3 nucleotides read TGTGCCAGCAGTCTGAATTGGGCCCAAGAGACCCAGTACTTC. Translation: CASSLNWAQETQYF.

V and J are TRBV5-1 and TRBJ1-4; D may be TRBD1 (6 bases). The germline gives CDR1 SGHRS, CDR2 YFSETQ. The CDR3 is 16 residues long. Deletions cut 0 bases from V and 0 bases from J, with 9 bases between. The CDR3 sequence: CASSLAGQTTNEKLFF. As DNA, the CDR3 is TGCGCCAGCAGCTTGGCCGGACAGACAACTAATGAAAAACTGTTTTTT.

V is TRBV29-1 and J is TRBJ1-1; TRBD1 matches 7 bases. Germline assignment: CDR1 SQVTM and CDR2 ANQGSEA. Germline trimming cut 0 bases from V and 12 bases from J; bases unmatched to any gene: 13. This CDR3 has 14 amino acids. CDR3 residues: CSVEDPITDRASFF. The CDR3, as DNA: TGCAGCGTTGAAGATCCTATCACTGACAGGGCATCTTTCTTT.

This clone occurred many times. The rearrangement links TRBV4-2 to TRBJ2-2; 11 bases align to TRBD1. Per the germline V gene, CDR1 is LGHNA and CDR2 is YNFKEQ. This CDR3 region has 18 residues. Trimming cost V 2 bases and J 2 bases; bases outside gene matches: 7. The CDR3 loop reads CASSQWGQGETNTGELFF. The CDR3 nucleotides are TGTGCCAGCAGCCAATGGGGACAGGGGGAGACTAACACCGGGGAGCTGTTTTTT.

This chain links TRBV18 with TRBJ1-2; D may be TRBD1 (5 bases). The CDR3 runs to 13 residues. The V and J ends lost 3 bases and 2 bases respectively, with 7 bases between them. Germline loops: CDR1 KGHSH, CDR2 LQKENI. The CDR3 sequence: CASSPDKNYGYTF. CDR3 in DNA: TGTGCCAGCTCACCGGACAAGAACTATGGCTACACCTTC.

As for this clone: The DNA is omitted, as the CDR3 cannot be located on it reliably, and the CDR3 follows TCRdb's listing. The V gene is TRBV13, the J gene TRBJ1-1; TRBD1 is the table's D call, not checked against the DNA. CDR1 is PRHDT, CDR2 FYEKMQ, per germline (reference sequence). The CDR3 extends over 12 residues, inclusive of both ends. The CDR3 spells CASSVGQGTTFF.

CDR3 loop: CATTGGTEAFF. The CDR3 bases are TGTGCCACCACAGGGGGCACTGAAGCTTTCTTT. The genes are TRBV5-4 and TRBJ1-1; TRBD1 aligns across 8 bases. V was clipped by 9 bases and J by 4 bases; unmatched bases: 2. Germline values: CDR1 SGHNT, CDR2 YYREEE (reference sequence). The CDR3 spans 11 residues.

This rearrangement joins TRBV5-1 to TRBJ2-1; maybe TRBD2 (5 bases). Germline values: CDR1 SGHRS, CDR2 YFSETQ. V lost 3 bases and J lost 6, with 7 bases in between. This CDR3 is built from 12 residues. This CDR3 reads CASSYGGNEQFF. The CDR3 DNA follows: TGCGCCAGCAGCTACGGAGGCAATGAGCAGTTCTTC.

This sequence joins TRBV7-8 and TRBJ1-3, with 7 bases lining up with TRBD1. The V and J ends lost 2 bases and 3 bases, in that order; junction bases with no gene match: 4. This CDR3 has 15 amino acids. Germline V gene sequence: CDR1 SGHVS, CDR2 FQNEAQ. The CDR3 protein is CASSLQGEYGNTIYF. In DNA form, the CDR3 reads TGTGCCAGCAGCTTACAGGGGGAGTATGGAAACACCATATATTTT. The whole variable domain, filled in from reference TRBV7-8 and TRBJ1-3, reads GAGVSQSPRYKVAKRGQDVALRCDPISGHVSLFWYQQALGQGPEFLTYFQNEAQLDKSGLPSDRFFAERPEGSVSTLKIQRTQQEDSAVYLCASSLQGEYGNTIYFGEGSWLTVV.

The chain employs TRBV6-5 and TRBJ2-1, with TRBD2 matching 8 bases. CDR1 and CDR2 (germline): MNHEY, SVGAGI. The CDR3 has 13 amino acids. The junction had 7 bases not matched to a gene; V was cut back by 6 bases and J by 9 bases. This chain's CDR3 is CASSGRARGEQFF. DNA for the CDR3: TGTGCCAGCAGCGGGAGGGCCAGGGGTGAGCAGTTCTTC.